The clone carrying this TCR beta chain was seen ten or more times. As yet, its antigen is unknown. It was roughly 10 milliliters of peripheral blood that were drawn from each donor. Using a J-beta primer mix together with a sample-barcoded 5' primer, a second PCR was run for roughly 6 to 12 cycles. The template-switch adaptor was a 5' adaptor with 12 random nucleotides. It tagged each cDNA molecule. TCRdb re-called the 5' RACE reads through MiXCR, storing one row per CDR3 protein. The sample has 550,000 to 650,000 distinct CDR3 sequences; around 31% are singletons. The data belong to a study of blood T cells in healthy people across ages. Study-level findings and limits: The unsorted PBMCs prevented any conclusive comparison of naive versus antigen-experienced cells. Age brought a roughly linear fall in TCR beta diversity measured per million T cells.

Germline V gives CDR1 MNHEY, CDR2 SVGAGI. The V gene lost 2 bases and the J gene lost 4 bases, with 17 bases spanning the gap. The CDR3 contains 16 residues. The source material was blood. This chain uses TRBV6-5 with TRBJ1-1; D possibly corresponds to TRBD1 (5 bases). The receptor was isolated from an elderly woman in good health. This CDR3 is CASSYAPGPTATEAFF. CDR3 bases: TGTGCCAGCAGTTACGCTCCGGGACCGACGGCCACTGAAGCTTTCTTT.